A selection of T cell receptor beta chains follows, all from one sample in a study of CD8 T cells in ankylosing spondylitis. MiXCR, run by TCRdb on the 5' RACE reads, gives a single entry per CDR3 protein. The sample holds around 130,000 distinct CDR3 sequences, roughly 15% seen once. Input material: blood, either unsorted or a sorted T cell fraction (not recorded which). These receptors came from a male donor with ankylosing spondylitis. Each CDR3 is given with its conserved first and last residue. Each record gives: V gene, J gene, clone size, D gene, CDR3 protein, CDR3 DNA. A D gene is named only where the DNA matches it firmly. Where a row states a size, it is once, few, many or the class of an expanded clone; other rows omit it.

TRBV13	TRBJ2-7	NA	NA	CASSLEGHYEQYF	TGTGCCAGCAGCTTAGAGGGTCACTACGAGCAGTACTTC
TRBV24-1	TRBJ2-1	many	TRBD1	CATSSARDSSYNEQFF	TGTGCCACCAGTTCCGCCCGGGACAGCTCCTACAATGAGCAGTTCTTC
TRBV3-1	TRBJ1-4	NA	NA	CASSQDSSFHEKLFF	TGTGCCAGCAGCCAAGATAGTAGTTTTCATGAAAAACTGTTTTTT
TRBV12-3/TRBV12-4	TRBJ2-2	many	NA	CASSPNVELFF	TGTGCCAGCAGTCCAAACGTGGAGCTGTTTTTT
TRBV7-9	TRBJ1-4	few	NA	CASGEPRATNEKLFF	TGTGCCAGCGGCGAGCCCAGAGCAACTAATGAAAAACTGTTTTTT
TRBV7-9	TRBJ2-7	NA	NA	CASRETEYYEQYF	TGTGCCAGCAGGGAGACAGAGTACTACGAGCAGTACTTC
TRBV7-9	TRBJ2-1	few	TRBD1	CASTDLLGQADYNEQFF	TGTGCCAGCACCGATTTATTAGGACAGGCGGACTACAATGAGCAGTTCTTC
TRBV4-1	TRBJ2-1	few	TRBD2	CASSQAGWTSGYNEQFF	TGCGCCAGCAGCCAAGCAGGTTGGACTAGCGGGTACAATGAGCAGTTCTTC
TRBV6-1	TRBJ2-3	few	TRBD2	CASSPLWTSSDTQYF	TGTGCCAGCAGCCCTCTCTGGACTAGTTCAGATACGCAGTATTTT
TRBV12-3/TRBV12-4	TRBJ2-1	many	TRBD2	CASSSAGDEQFF	TGTGCCAGCAGTTCAGCGGGGGACGAGCAGTTCTTC
TRBV10-3	TRBJ2-7	NA	NA	CAISGEARGVNEQYF	TGTGCCATCAGTGGTGAGGCCAGGGGGGTCAACGAGCAGTACTTC
TRBV4-2	TRBJ2-7	NA	NA	CASSQDIPYEQYF	TGTGCCAGCAGCCAAGATATTCCCTACGAGCAGTACTTC
TRBV7-9	TRBJ1-1	many	NA	CASSLGTSQNTEAFF	TGTGCCAGCAGCTTAGGCACCAGCCAGAACACTGAAGCTTTCTTT
TRBV12-3/TRBV12-4	TRBJ2-3	few	NA	CASTNPGHSTDTQYF	TGTGCCAGCACCAACCCTGGGCACAGCACAGATACGCAGTATTTT
TRBV9	TRBJ2-7	NA	NA	CASSAPLRYEQYF	TGTGCCAGCAGCGCTCCCCTTCGCTACGAGCAGTACTTC
TRBV29-1	TRBJ2-3	NA	TRBD2	CSVDQRLAGVLDTQYF	TGCAGCGTTGACCAAAGACTAGCGGGAGTCCTAGATACGCAGTATTTT
TRBV18	TRBJ2-3	NA	NA	CASSPSIVVDTQYF	TGTGCCAGCTCACCGTCAATAGTCGTAGATACGCAGTATTTT
TRBV11-2	TRBJ2-1	many	NA	CASSYGSWQFF	TGTGCCAGCAGCTACGGGAGTTGGCAGTTCTTC
TRBV14	TRBJ1-4	many	NA	CASSQWRGRNEKLFF	TGTGCCAGCAGCCAGTGGAGGGGTCGGAATGAAAAACTGTTTTTT
TRBV20-1	TRBJ2-7	many	NA	CSAKPQMDRAYEQYF	TGCAGTGCTAAGCCTCAGATGGACAGAGCCTACGAGCAGTACTTC
TRBV6-1	TRBJ2-2	NA	NA	CASKRQNTGELFF	TGTGCCAGCAAAAGGCAGAACACCGGGGAGCTGTTTTTT
TRBV29-1	TRBJ2-7	many	NA	CSVAGAYEQYF	TGCAGCGTTGCTGGAGCCTACGAGCAGTACTTC
TRBV4-1	TRBJ2-7	NA	NA	CASSQESSGAYEQYF	TGCGCCAGCAGCCAAGAGAGTTCCGGAGCCTACGAGCAGTACTTC
TRBV7-9	TRBJ2-7	few	NA	CASSPRRDVSYEQYF	TGTGCCAGCAGCCCACGGAGGGACGTCTCCTACGAGCAGTACTTC
TRBV4-1	TRBJ2-1	many	TRBD2	CASNTIAGEGNEQFF	TGCGCCAGCAACACTATAGCGGGAGAGGGGAATGAGCAGTTCTTC
TRBV7-9	TRBJ2-7	NA	TRBD2	CASSTRTGGYEQYF	TGTGCCAGCAGCACCCGGACGGGAGGCTACGAGCAGTACTTC
TRBV12-3/TRBV12-4	TRBJ2-1	many	TRBD2	CASSLGTSGTYNEQFF	TGTGCCAGCAGTCTAGGGACTAGCGGAACCTACAATGAGCAGTTCTTC
TRBV27	TRBJ1-1	many	NA	CASSIRTHDTEAFF	TGTGCCAGCAGTATACGGACTCACGACACTGAAGCTTTCTTT
TRBV5-1	TRBJ2-7	NA	TRBD1	CASSLVGQGIHEQYF	TGCGCCAGCAGCTTGGTGGGACAGGGCATTCACGAGCAGTACTTC
TRBV4-1	TRBJ1-5	NA	NA	CASSARGGNNQPQHF	TGCGCCAGCAGCGCCCGGGGGGGAAACAATCAGCCCCAGCATTTT
TRBV6-5	TRBJ2-1	many	TRBD1	CASSYTGGLYNEQFF	TGTGCCAGCAGCTACACAGGGGGTCTCTACAATGAGCAGTTCTTC
TRBV10-3	TRBJ2-7	NA	NA	CAISEAAISYEQYF	TGTGCCATCAGTGAGGCTGCTATCTCCTACGAGCAGTACTTC
TRBV5-1	TRBJ2-1	NA	TRBD1	CASSLGQGAFDEQFF	TGCGCCAGCAGCTTGGGGCAGGGGGCCTTCGATGAGCAGTTCTTC
TRBV25-1	TRBJ1-5	NA	NA	CASCEPGHKSNQPQHF	TGTGCCAGCTGCGAACCGGGACACAAGAGCAATCAGCCCCAGCATTTT
TRBV12-3/TRBV12-4	TRBJ1-5	NA	NA	CASSLMWSQPQHF	TGTGCCAGCAGTTTAATGTGGAGCCAGCCCCAGCATTTT
TRBV7-2	TRBJ2-7	NA	NA	CASSLGGVEQYF	TGTGCCAGCAGCTTGGGCGGGGTCGAGCAGTACTTC
TRBV27	TRBJ2-7	NA	NA	CASSLKVAYEQYF	TGTGCCAGCAGTTTAAAAGTGGCCTACGAGCAGTACTTC
TRBV20-1	TRBJ2-1	NA	NA	CSARPAVDGDEQFF	TGCAGTGCTAGACCAGCCGTGGACGGCGATGAGCAGTTCTTC
TRBV20-1	TRBJ1-5	NA	TRBD1	CSAYDRGQSNQPQHF	TGCAGTGCTTATGACAGGGGCCAAAGCAATCAGCCCCAGCATTTT
TRBV5-1	TRBJ1-4	NA	TRBD1	CASSSGGTGAVIEKLFF	TGCGCCAGCAGCTCCGGGGGGACAGGGGCGGTGATCGAAAAACTGTTTTTT
TRBV7-9	TRBJ2-1	few	NA	CASSLGLMDKQFF	TGTGCCAGCAGCTTAGGCTTAATGGATAAGCAGTTCTTC